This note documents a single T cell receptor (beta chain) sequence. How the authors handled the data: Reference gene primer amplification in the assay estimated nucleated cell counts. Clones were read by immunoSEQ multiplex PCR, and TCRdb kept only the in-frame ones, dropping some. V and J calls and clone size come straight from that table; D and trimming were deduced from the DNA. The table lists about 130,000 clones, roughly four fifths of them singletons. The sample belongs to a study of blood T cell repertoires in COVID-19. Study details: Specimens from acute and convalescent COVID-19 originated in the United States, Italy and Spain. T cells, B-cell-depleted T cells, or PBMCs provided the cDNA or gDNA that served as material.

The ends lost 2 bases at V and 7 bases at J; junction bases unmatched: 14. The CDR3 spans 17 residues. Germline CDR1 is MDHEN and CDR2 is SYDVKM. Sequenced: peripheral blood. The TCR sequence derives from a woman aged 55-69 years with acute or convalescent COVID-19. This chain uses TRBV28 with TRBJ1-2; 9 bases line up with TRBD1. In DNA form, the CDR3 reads TGTGCCAGCAGTTTAAGCCCGAGTGGACAGGGGAAAGCTGGCTACACCTTC. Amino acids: CASSLSPSGQGKAGYTF.